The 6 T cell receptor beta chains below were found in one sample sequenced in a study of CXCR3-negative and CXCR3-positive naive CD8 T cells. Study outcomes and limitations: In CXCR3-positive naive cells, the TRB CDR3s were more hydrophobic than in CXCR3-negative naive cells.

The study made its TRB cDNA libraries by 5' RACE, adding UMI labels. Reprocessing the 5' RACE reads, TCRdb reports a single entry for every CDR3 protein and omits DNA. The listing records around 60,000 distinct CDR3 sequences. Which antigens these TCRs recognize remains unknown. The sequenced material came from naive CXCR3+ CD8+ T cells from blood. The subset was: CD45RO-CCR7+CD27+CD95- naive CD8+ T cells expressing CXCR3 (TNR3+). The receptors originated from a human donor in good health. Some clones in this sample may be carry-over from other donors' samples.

The CDR3 region is CASSFATSGAGETQYF. This chain uses TRBV5-1 with TRBJ2-5; the D call of TRBD2 rests on TCRdb alone, since no DNA is present to check it. Germline values: CDR1 SGHRS, CDR2 YFSETQ. This CDR3 comprises 16 residues.

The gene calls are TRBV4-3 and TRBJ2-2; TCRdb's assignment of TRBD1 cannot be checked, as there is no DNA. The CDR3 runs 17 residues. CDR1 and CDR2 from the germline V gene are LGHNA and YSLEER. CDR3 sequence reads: CASSQERDRANTGELFF.

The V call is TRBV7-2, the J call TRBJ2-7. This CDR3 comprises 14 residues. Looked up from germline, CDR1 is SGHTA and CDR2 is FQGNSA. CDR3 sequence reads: CASSHAGAAYEQYF.

CDR3 amino acids: CASSQDGFAYNKQFF. This sequence joins TRBV14 and TRBJ2-1. From germline, CDR1 is SGHDN and CDR2 FVKESK. This CDR3 spans 15 amino acids.

CDR3 loop: CASSLIGTIQETQYF. The chain is built from TRBV28 and TRBJ2-5; TCRdb gives TRBD1 as the D gene, but with no DNA this cannot be confirmed. The CDR3 loop spans 15 amino acids. Germline assignment: CDR1 MDHEN and CDR2 SYDVKM.

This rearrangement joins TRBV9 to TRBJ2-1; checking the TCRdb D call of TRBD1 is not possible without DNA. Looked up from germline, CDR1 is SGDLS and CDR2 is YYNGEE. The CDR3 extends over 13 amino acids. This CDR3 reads CASSVGPHNEQFF.